A single sample is the source of the 21 T cell receptor beta chains below, sequenced in a study of cytomegalovirus exposure and HLA in healthy donors. 60 Vbeta and 13 Jbeta primers were used in PCR. Sequencing used immunoSEQ multiplex PCR; TCRdb keeps in-frame clones, though not all of them. This listing includes under 200,000 clones. Sequencing was carried out using PBMCs. Every receptor here comes from a woman under 30 in good health and CMV-seropositive.

The chain couples TRBV10-3 to TRBJ1-2; the match to TRBD1 covers 7 bases. Germline values: CDR1 ENHRY, CDR2 SYGVKD. The CDR3 totals 13 residues. J was trimmed by 8 bases and V by 4 bases; bases with no gene match: 7. CDR3 sequence: CAISVDRDYGYTF. In DNA, the CDR3 is TGTGCCATCAGTGTTGACAGGGATTACGGCTACACCTTC.

The J gene is TRBJ1-2, the V gene TRBV5-6; no firm D call. CDR3 length: 13 residues. V was clipped by 0 bases and J by 3 bases, with 6 bases between them. Germline V gene data show CDR1 as SGHDT and CDR2 as YYEEEE. The CDR3 DNA is TGTGCCAGCAGCTTGGGAAGCCACTATGGCTACACCTTC. Translating it yields CASSLGSHYGYTF.

The rearrangement links TRBV5-6 to TRBJ1-2; 7 bases align to TRBD1. The CDR3 covers 14 residues. After removal of 4 bases from V and 4 bases from J, the junction contained 7 bases not matched to a gene. CDR1 and CDR2 (germline): SGHDT, YYEEEE. The CDR3 DNA is TGTGCCAGCAGCCTAAATACAGGGGCCTATGGCTACACCTTC. This translates into CASSLNTGAYGYTF. Full variable domain (remainder filled in from reference TRBV5-6 and TRBJ1-2): DAGVTQSPTHLIKTRGQQVTLRCSPKSGHDTVSWYQQALGQGPQFIFQYYEEEERQRGNFPDRFSGHQFPNYSSELNVNALLLGDSALYLCASSLNTGAYGYTFGSGTRLTVV.

CDR3: CASSVTSGGAFYEQYF. In DNA, the CDR3 is TGTGCCAGCAGTGTAACTAGCGGGGGGGCTTTCTACGAGCAGTACTTC. This sequence joins TRBV2 and TRBJ2-7; 13 positions agree with TRBD2. V shed 4 bases and J 3 bases; nucleotides not matched to a gene: 6. Germline V gives CDR1 SNHLY, CDR2 FYNNEI. The CDR3 loop spans 16 amino acids. The full variable domain, rest sourced from reference TRBV2 and TRBJ2-7, is EPEVTQTPSHQVTQMGQEVILRCVPISNHLYFYWYRQILGQKVEFLVSFYNNEISEKSEIFDDQFSVERPDGSNFTLKIRSTKLEDSAMYFCASSVTSGGAFYEQYFGPGTRLTVT.

Comment on this clone: The same CDR3 is also encoded by other DNA sequences in this sample. The genes are TRBV10-3 and TRBJ2-7; D not resolved. The CDR3 length is 13 residues. The germline CDR1 and CDR2 sequences are ENHRY and SYGVKD. Trimming cost V 5 bases and J 1 base, with 9 bases left between them. CDR3: CAISPSGSYEQYF. Here the CDR3 DNA reads TGTGCCATCAGTCCTTCAGGATCCTACGAGCAGTACTTC.

Of note for this clone: Other DNA sequences in the same sample also yield this CDR3. The gene calls are TRBV5-1 and TRBJ1-1; a possible D gene is TRBD1 (6 bases). The germline V gene has CDR1 SGHRS and CDR2 YFSETQ. V lost 1 base and J 3 bases, leaving 10 bases between the germline ends. This CDR3 has 14 residues. CDR3 bases: TGCGCCAGCAGCTTGACGGGGGGCGACACTGAAGCTTTCTTT. This codes for CASSLTGGDTEAFF.

Comment on this clone: Other nucleotide sequences in the sample specify the same CDR3. The CDR3 spells CASRALDEQYF. The DNA for the CDR3 is TGTGCCAGCAGGGCCCTGGACGAGCAGTACTTC. The V call is TRBV2, the J call TRBJ2-7, with D hard to call. Looked up from germline, CDR1 is SNHLY and CDR2 is FYNNEI. The V end was cut by 6 bases, the J end by 5 bases, with 8 bases between. The CDR3 spans 11 residues.

The chain recombines TRBV5-1 with TRBJ2-5; 10 nucleotides agree with TRBD1. V gave up 4 bases and J gave up 5 bases; unmatched junction bases: 8. The CDR3 runs 15 residues. The germline CDR1 and CDR2 sequences are SGHRS and YFSETQ. The CDR3 sequence is CASSHSTGGQETQYF. The CDR3 nucleotides are TGCGCCAGCAGCCATTCGACAGGGGGCCAGGAGACCCAGTACTTC. Full variable domain (remainder filled in from reference TRBV5-1 and TRBJ2-5): KAGVTQTPRYLIKTRGQQVTLSCSPISGHRSVSWYQQTPGQGLQFLFEYFSETQRNKGNFPGRFSGRQFSNSRSEMNVSTLELGDSALYLCASSHSTGGQETQYFGPGTRLLVL.

This chain connects TRBV6-1 to TRBJ2-7, with TRBD2 matching 8 bases. The CDR3 length is 14 residues. V trimming: 8 bases; J trimming: 6 bases; junction bases outside the gene matches: 12. Germline V gives CDR1 MNHNS, CDR2 SASEGT. The CDR3 DNA sequence: TGTGCCAGCTGGGCGGGAGGTTTCTCGGGCGAGCAGTACTTC. Its protein is CASWAGGFSGEQYF.

The V gene is TRBV6-6, the J gene TRBJ1-5; the match to TRBD1 covers 8 bases. In germline, CDR1 is MNHNY, CDR2 SVGAGI (reference sequence). This CDR3 region has 16 residues. The V gene end was trimmed by 6 bases and the J gene end by 4 bases; junction bases not matched to a gene: 11. This CDR3 is CASRSIRDRRNQPQHF. The CDR3 bases are TGTGCCAGCAGGTCTATCCGGGACAGGCGGAATCAGCCCCAGCATTTT.

In DNA form, the CDR3 reads TGCGCCACCGCGAAACGGGAGACCCAGTACTTC. This codes for CATAKRETQYF. The V and J genes are TRBV5-1 and TRBJ2-5; the D is unclear. Germline V gene lookup returns CDR1 SGHRS and CDR2 YFSETQ. The CDR3 is 11 residues long. Trimming removed 9 bases from V and 5 bases from J, with 11 bases in between.

This sequence joins TRBV11-2 and TRBJ1-1; 9 nucleotides line up with TRBD1. Trimming cost V 5 bases and J 0 bases; bases outside gene matches: 16. There are 19 residues in the CDR3. The germline CDR1 and CDR2 sequences are SGHAT and FQNNGV. CDR3 bases: TGTGCCAGCAGCCAAATCACAGGGGGCCTGTGGTCACTGAACACTGAAGCTTTCTTT. It codes for CASSQITGGLWSLNTEAFF.

The CDR3 DNA follows: TGTGCCAGCAGTGGACAGGGTACCGGATTTGGTCAGCCCCAGCATTTT. This encodes CASSGQGTGFGQPQHF. The chain combines TRBV6-1 with TRBJ1-5, with 7 bases that match TRBD1. Germline V CDR1 and CDR2: MNHNS, SASEGT. The length of the CDR3 is 16 residues. J was trimmed by 6 bases and V by 4 bases; bases with no gene match: 12.

The rearrangement uses TRBV5-1 and TRBJ2-7; TRBD1 might be the D (6 bases). The CDR3 has 14 amino acids. V lost 7 bases and J lost 6, with 20 bases in between. The germline gives CDR1 SGHRS, CDR2 YFSETQ. The CDR3 is CASQGTIGPLEQYF. The CDR3 nucleotides are TGCGCCAGCCAGGGGACAATCGGACCCCTCGAGCAGTACTTC.

This chain uses TRBV5-4 with TRBJ2-7, with 7 positions matching TRBD2. This CDR3 is built from 14 residues. Germline V gene lookup returns CDR1 SGHNT and CDR2 YYREEE (reference sequence). V dropped 4 bases and J dropped 5; count of bases not matched to a gene: 9. The CDR3 nucleotides read TGTGCCAGCAGCGGGGCGGGGAGGGCAGACGAGCAGTACTTC. Translating gives CASSGAGRADEQYF.

The V call is TRBV7-7, the J call TRBJ2-1; 7 bases agree with TRBD2. Germline trimming cut 5 bases from V and 5 bases from J; bases unmatched to any gene: 6. This CDR3 has 14 residues. Per germline, CDR1 SSHAT and CDR2 FNYEAQ (reference sequence). Here the CDR3 DNA reads TGTGCCAGCAGCATAGGACTAGGGCACAATGAGCAGTTCTTC. Protein: CASSIGLGHNEQFF.

The gene calls are TRBV27 and TRBJ1-1; D may be TRBD1 (5 bases). V was clipped by 6 bases and J by 3 bases, with 20 bases between them. CDR1 and CDR2 from the germline V gene are MNHEY and SMNVEV (reference sequence). There are 16 residues in the CDR3. CDR3: CASSRARIRVDTEAFF. CDR3 in DNA: TGTGCCAGCAGCCGGGCGAGGATCAGGGTGGACACTGAAGCTTTCTTT.

The rearrangement joins TRBV4-3 to TRBJ1-1, with a possible D match to TRBD1 (5 bases). The germline V and J ends were trimmed by 0 bases and 4 bases, with 12 bases remaining between them. Germline V gene data show CDR1 as LGHNA and CDR2 as YSLEER. This CDR3 region has 15 residues. CDR3 loop: CASSQDQGRLTEAFF. The CDR3 region has the DNA TGCGCCAGCAGCCAAGATCAGGGCAGGCTCACTGAAGCTTTCTTT.

The chain couples TRBV21-1 to TRBJ1-2; TRBD1 is the table's D call, not checked against the DNA. TRBV21-1 is recorded as a pseudogene. This CDR3 is 18 amino acids long. This CDR3 is CASSKGLEDRAYSYGYTF. The CDR3 nucleotides are TGTGCCAGCAGCAAAGGTTTGGAGGACAGGGCATATTCCTATGGCTACACCTTC.

V and J are TRBV12-5 and TRBJ2-7, with TRBD1 matching 8 bases. Germline lookup yields CDR1 LGHNT and CDR2 FRNRAP. This CDR3 is 13 amino acids long. V shed 7 bases and J 4 bases; nucleotides not matched to a gene: 6. CDR3 nucleotides: TGTGCTAGTGCCCCCAGGGGGCCGTACGAGCAGTACTTC. Translation: CASAPRGPYEQYF.

The V and J genes are TRBV9 and TRBJ2-5, with 11 bases matching TRBD1. Germline trimming cut 3 bases from V and 4 bases from J; bases unmatched to any gene: 11. From germline, CDR1 is SGDLS and CDR2 YYNGEE. This CDR3 spans 17 amino acids. The CDR3 DNA reads as TGTGCCAGCAGCGCCCCCCGGGACAGGGGGTTTGGAGAGACCCAGTACTTC. Translation: CASSAPRDRGFGETQYF.